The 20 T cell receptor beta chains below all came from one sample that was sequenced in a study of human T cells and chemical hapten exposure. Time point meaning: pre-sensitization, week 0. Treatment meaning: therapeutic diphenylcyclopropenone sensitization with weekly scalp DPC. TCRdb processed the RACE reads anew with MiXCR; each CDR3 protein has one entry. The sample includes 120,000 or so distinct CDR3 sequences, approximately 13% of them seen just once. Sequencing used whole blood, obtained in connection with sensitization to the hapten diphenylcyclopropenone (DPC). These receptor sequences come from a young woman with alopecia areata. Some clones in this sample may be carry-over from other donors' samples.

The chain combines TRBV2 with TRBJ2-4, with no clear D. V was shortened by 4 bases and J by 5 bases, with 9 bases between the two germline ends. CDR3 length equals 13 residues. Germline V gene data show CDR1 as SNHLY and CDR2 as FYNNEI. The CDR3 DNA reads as TGTGCCAGCAGTGCGCCGGAAGAAAACATTCAGTACTTC. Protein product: CASSAPEENIQYF.

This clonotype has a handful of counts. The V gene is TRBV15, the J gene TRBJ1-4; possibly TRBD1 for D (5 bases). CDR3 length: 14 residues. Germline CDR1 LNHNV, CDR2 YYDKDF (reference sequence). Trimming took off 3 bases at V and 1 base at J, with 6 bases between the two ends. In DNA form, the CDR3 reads TGTGCCACCAGCAGGGGGGAAACTAATGAAAAACTGTTTTTT. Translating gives CATSRGETNEKLFF. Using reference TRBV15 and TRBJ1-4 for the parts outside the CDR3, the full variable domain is DAMVIQNPRYQVTQFGKPVTLSCSQTLNHNVMYWYQQKSSQAPKLLFHYYDKDFNNEADTPDNFQSRRPNTSFCFLDIRSPGLGDTAMYLCATSRGETNEKLFFGSGTQLSVL.

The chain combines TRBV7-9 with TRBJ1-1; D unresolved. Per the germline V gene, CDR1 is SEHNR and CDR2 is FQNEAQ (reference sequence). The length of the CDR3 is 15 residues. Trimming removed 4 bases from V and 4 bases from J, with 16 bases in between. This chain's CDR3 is CASSSNALRGTEAFF. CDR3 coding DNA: TGTGCCAGCAGCTCCAACGCCTTACGCGGCACTGAAGCTTTCTTT.

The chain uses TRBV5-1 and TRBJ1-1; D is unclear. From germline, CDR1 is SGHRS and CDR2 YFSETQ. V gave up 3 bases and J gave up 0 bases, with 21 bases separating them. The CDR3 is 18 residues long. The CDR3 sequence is CASSSRQATPLMNTEAFF. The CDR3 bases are TGCGCCAGCAGCTCCAGACAAGCAACCCCCCTCATGAACACTGAAGCTTTCTTT.

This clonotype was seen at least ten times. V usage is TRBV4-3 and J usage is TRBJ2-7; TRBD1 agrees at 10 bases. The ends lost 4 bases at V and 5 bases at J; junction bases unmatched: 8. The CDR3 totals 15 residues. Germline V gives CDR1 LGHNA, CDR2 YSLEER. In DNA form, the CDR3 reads TGCGCCAGCAGCCTCCGGACAGGGGGGCAGCACGAGCAGTACTTC. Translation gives CASSLRTGGQHEQYF.

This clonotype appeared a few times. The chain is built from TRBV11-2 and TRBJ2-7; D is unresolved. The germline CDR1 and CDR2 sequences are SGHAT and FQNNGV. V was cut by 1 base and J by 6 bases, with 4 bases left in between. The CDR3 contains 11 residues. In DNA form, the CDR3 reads TGTGCCAGCAGCTTAGTCTCCGAGCAGTACTTC. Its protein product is CASSLVSEQYF. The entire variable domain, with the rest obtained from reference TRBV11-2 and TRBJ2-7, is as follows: EAGVAQSPRYKIIEKRQSVAFWCNPISGHATLYWYQQILGQGPKLLIQFQNNGVVDDSQLPKDRFSAERLKGVDSTLKIQPAKLEDSAVYLCASSLVSEQYFGPGTRLTVT.

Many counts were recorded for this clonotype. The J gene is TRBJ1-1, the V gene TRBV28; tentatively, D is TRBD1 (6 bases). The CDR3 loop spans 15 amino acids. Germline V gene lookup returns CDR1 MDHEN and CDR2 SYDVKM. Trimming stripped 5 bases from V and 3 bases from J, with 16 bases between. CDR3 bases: TGTGCCAGCAGTCCCCTTGGGGGGGGGCACACTGAAGCTTTCTTT. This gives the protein CASSPLGGGHTEAFF.

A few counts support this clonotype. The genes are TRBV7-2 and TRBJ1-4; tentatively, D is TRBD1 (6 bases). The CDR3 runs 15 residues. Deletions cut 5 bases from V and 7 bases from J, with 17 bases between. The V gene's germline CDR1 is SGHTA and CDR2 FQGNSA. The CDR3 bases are TGTGCCAGCAGCGCGATAGGGGGGCATAGTGAAAAACTGTTTTTT. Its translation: CASSAIGGHSEKLFF.

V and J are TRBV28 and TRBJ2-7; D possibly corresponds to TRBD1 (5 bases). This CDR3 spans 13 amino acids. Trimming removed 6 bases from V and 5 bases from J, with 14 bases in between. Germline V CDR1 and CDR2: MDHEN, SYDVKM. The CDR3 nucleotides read TGTGCCAGCAGGGACACTGGCCTCCACGAGCAGTACTTC. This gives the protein CASRDTGLHEQYF.

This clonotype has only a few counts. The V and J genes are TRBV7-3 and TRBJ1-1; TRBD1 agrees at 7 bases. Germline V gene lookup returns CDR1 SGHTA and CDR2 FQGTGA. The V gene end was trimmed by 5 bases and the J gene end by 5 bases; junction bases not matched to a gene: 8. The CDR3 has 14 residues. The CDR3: CASSPQQGWTEAFF. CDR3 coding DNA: TGTGCCAGCAGCCCCCAACAGGGGTGGACTGAAGCTTTCTTT.

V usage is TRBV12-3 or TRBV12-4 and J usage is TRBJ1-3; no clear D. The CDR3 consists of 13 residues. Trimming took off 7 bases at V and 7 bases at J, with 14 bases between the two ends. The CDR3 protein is CASTRAAGNTIYF. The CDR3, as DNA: TGTGCCAGCACTCGCGCTGCGGGGAACACCATATATTTT.

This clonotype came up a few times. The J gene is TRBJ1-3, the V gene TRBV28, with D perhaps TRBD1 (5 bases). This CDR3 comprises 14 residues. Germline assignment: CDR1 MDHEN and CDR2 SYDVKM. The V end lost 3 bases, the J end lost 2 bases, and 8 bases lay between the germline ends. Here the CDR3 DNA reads TGTGCCAGCAGTTTTCAGGGTACTGGAAACACCATATATTTT. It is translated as CASSFQGTGNTIYF.

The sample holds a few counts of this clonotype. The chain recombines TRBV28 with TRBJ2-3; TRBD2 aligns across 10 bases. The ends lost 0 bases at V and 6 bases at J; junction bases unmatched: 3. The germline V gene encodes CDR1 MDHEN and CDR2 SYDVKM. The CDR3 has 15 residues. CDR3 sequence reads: CASSLWMTSGDTQYF. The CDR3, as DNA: TGTGCCAGCAGTTTATGGATGACTAGCGGGGATACGCAGTATTTT.

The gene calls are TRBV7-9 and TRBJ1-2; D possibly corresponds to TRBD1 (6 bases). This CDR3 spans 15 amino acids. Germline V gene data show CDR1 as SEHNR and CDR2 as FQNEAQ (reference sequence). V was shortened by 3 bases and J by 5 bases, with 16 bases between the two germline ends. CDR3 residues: CASSFDGGASYGYTF. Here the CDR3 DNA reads TGTGCCAGCAGCTTTGACGGGGGCGCTTCTTATGGCTACACCTTC.

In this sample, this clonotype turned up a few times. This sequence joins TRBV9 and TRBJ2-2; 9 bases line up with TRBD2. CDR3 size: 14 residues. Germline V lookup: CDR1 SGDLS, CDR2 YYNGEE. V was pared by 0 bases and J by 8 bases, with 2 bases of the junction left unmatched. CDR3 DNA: TGTGCCAGCAGCGTAGGAACTAGCGGGGGGGAGCTGTTTTTT. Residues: CASSVGTSGGELFF. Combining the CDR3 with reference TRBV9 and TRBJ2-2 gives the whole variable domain DSGVTQTPKHLITATGQRVTLRCSPRSGDLSVYWYQQSLDQGLQFLIQYYNGEERAKGNILERFSAQQFPDLHSELNLSSLELGDSALYFCASSVGTSGGELFFGEGSRLTVL.

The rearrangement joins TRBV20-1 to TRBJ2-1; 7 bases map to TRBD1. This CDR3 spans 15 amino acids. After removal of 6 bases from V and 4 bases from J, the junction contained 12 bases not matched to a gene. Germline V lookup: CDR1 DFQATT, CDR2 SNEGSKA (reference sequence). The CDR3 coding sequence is TGCAGTGCGGCTGTTGAAGGGGGCGAGTACAATGAGCAGTTCTTC. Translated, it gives CSAAVEGGEYNEQFF.

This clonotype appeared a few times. CDR3: CASSPVQQGIGDTQYF. DNA for the CDR3: TGTGCCAGCTCACCGGTCCAACAGGGTATCGGAGATACGCAGTATTTT. The chain combines TRBV18 with TRBJ2-3, with D perhaps TRBD1 (6 bases). In germline, CDR1 is KGHSH, CDR2 LQKENI. V lost 3 bases to trimming and J lost 5 bases, with 18 bases between them. CDR3 length: 16 residues. Drawing the rest from reference TRBV18 and TRBJ2-3, the complete variable domain is NAGVMQNPRHLVRRRGQEARLRCSPMKGHSHVYWYRQLPEEGLKFMVYLQKENIIDESGMPKERFSAEFPKEGPSILRIQQVVRGDSAAYFCASSPVQQGIGDTQYFGPGTRLTVL.

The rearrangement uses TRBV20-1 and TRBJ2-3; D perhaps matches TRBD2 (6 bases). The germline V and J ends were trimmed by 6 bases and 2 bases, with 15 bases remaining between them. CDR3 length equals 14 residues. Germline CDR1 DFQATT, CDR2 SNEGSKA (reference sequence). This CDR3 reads CSASGTAFTDTQYF. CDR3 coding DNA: TGCAGTGCCTCCGGGACTGCCTTCACAGATACGCAGTATTTT.

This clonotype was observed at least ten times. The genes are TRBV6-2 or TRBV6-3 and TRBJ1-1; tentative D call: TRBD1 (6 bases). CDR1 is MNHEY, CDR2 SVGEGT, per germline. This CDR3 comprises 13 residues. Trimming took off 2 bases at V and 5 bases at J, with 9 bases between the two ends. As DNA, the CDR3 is TGTGCCAGCAGTTACACAGGGAGTACTGAAGCTTTCTTT. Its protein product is CASSYTGSTEAFF.

The CDR3 DNA reads as TGTGCCAGCAGCCCCCAGGGAGGAGGGTTGATGAGCAATGAGCAGTTCTTC. It is translated as CASSPQGGGLMSNEQFF. The rearrangement links TRBV27 to TRBJ2-1; D is perhaps TRBD2 (6 bases). V dropped 6 bases and J dropped 6 bases, with 24 bases sitting between them. The CDR3 is 17 residues long. Germline CDR1 MNHEY, CDR2 SMNVEV (reference sequence).